These T cell receptor beta chains were read from a single sample in a study of OX40 agonist ivuxolimab in advanced cancers. Some clones are missing from TCRdb's copy, which holds only in-frame ones; the method was immunoSEQ multiplex PCR. The data show around 19,000 clones, 75% to 85% seen once. Sequencing was performed on CD4+ or CD8+ T cells sorted from blood, taken in a trial of the OX40 agonist ivuxolimab. These receptors came from an adult with an advanced solid tumor such as melanoma, head and neck, liver or kidney cancer. Both conserved end residues are part of each CDR3. Fields, in order: CDR3 length, J gene, clone size, V gene, D gene, CDR3 protein, CDR3 DNA. A D gene is named only where the DNA matches it firmly. The size entry is marked missing in some rows and otherwise reads once, few, many or a size class.

>12|TRBJ1-2|once|TRBV6-1|.
CAGGREKGGYTF
TGTGCCGGGGGTCGCGAGAAAGGTGGCTACACCTTC
>13|TRBJ2-5|.|TRBV2|TRBD2
CASRLADPGTQYF
TGTGCCAGCAGACTAGCGGACCCGGGGACCCAGTACTTC
>13|TRBJ2-3|.|TRBV4-2|.
CASSQTQGTGQYF
TGTGCCAGCAGCCAAACCCAAGGTACGGGGCAGTATTTT
>16|TRBJ2-3|.|TRBV5-1|TRBD1
CASSFAGQGGTDTQYF
TGCGCCAGCAGCTTCGCGGGACAGGGAGGCACAGATACGCAGTATTTT
>13|TRBJ1-1|once|TRBV6-1|.
CASRGPLTTEAFF
TGTGCCAGCAGAGGTCCATTAACCACTGAAGCTTTCTTT
>15|TRBJ2-1|.|TRBV2|TRBD2
CASRERGGLQSEQFF
TGTGCCAGCAGGGAGCGGGGGGGCCTTCAGAGTGAGCAGTTCTTC
>16|TRBJ1-5|.|TRBV10-3|.
CASAISLLQGNQPQHF
TGTGCCAGTGCCATCAGTCTACTTCAGGGAAATCAGCCCCAGCATTTT
>16|TRBJ2-3|.|TRBV7-2|TRBD2
CASSLLAGGDTDTQYF
TGTGCCAGCAGCTTACTAGCGGGGGGAGATACAGATACGCAGTATTTT
>15|TRBJ2-2|.|TRBV21-1|.
CASSQRAGAGGELFF
TGTGCCAGCAGCCAAAGAGCGGGAGCGGGCGGGGAGCTGTTTTTT
>14|TRBJ2-3|.|TRBV10-3|.
CAIRSGDRTDTQYF
TGTGCCATCAGGTCGGGGGACCGCACAGATACGCAGTATTTT
>12|TRBJ1-1|.|TRBV28|.
CASSTRGLEAFF
TGTGCCAGCAGCACTCGAGGGCTAGAAGCTTTCTTT
>14|TRBJ2-5|.|TRBV5-4|.
CASSLESREETQYF
TGTGCCAGCAGCTTGGAGAGCAGGGAGGAGACCCAGTACTTC
>15|TRBJ1-6|few|TRBV9|TRBD1
CASSVAGQGNSPLHF
TGTGCCAGCAGCGTAGCTGGACAGGGCAATTCACCCCTCCACTTT
>16|TRBJ1-5|.|TRBV15|.
CATRHGSQNSNQPQHF
TGTGCCACACGGCACGGCAGCCAAAATAGCAATCAGCCCCAGCATTTT
>16|TRBJ1-3|.|TRBV28|.
CASSPPNTFSGNTIYF
TGTGCCAGCAGTCCCCCTAATACCTTCTCTGGAAACACCATATATTTT
>12|TRBJ2-3|.|TRBV28|.
CASSLPADTQYF
TGTGCCAGCAGTTTGCCCGCCGATACGCAGTATTTT
>10|TRBJ2-5|.|TRBV7-3|.
CASSQETQYF
TGTGCCAGCAGCCAAGAGACCCAGTACTTC
>19|TRBJ2-5|.|TRBV4-1|TRBD2
CASSQGRWTSGSLGETQYF
TGCGCCAGCAGCCAAGGAAGGTGGACTAGCGGGAGCCTAGGAGAGACCCAGTACTTC
>14|TRBJ2-3|.|TRBV7-9|.
CASRLAEWADTQYF
TGTGCCAGCAGATTAGCGGAATGGGCAGATACGCAGTATTTT
>14|TRBJ1-2|.|TRBV6-1|.
CASSAGGGGYGYTF
TGTGCCAGCAGTGCCGGGGGGGGTGGCTATGGCTACACCTTC
>15|TRBJ2-1|.|TRBV15|.
CATSRSPNFGNEQFF
TGTGCCACCAGCAGGAGTCCCAATTTCGGCAATGAGCAGTTCTTC
>13|TRBJ1-2|.|TRBV6-1|.
CASGPTGNYGYTF
TGTGCCAGCGGCCCGACGGGGAACTATGGCTACACCTTC
>12|TRBJ1-2|.|TRBV25-1|.
CASSEGGYGYTF
TGTGCCAGCAGTGAAGGGGGCTATGGCTACACCTTC
>15|TRBJ2-3|.|TRBV5-4|TRBD2
CASSLAGGDTDTQYF
TGTGCCAGCAGTTTAGCGGGGGGGGACACAGATACGCAGTATTTT
>14|TRBJ2-7|.|TRBV27|TRBD2
CASRDLAGAYEQYF
TGTGCCAGCCGCGACCTAGCGGGGGCCTACGAGCAGTACTTC
>15|TRBJ1-6|few|TRBV5-1|.
CASSLAAGENSPLHF
TGCGCCAGCAGCTTGGCTGCAGGGGAGAATTCACCCCTCCACTTT
>13|TRBJ2-5|.|TRBV18|.
CASSALGQETQYF
TGTGCCAGCTCCGCACTAGGACAAGAGACCCAGTACTTC
>14|TRBJ1-3|.|TRBV18|.
CASSPRGAGNTIYF
TGTGCCAGCTCACCACGGGGAGCTGGAAACACCATATATTTT
>16|TRBJ2-1|.|TRBV7-2|TRBD2
CASSFSGTSVYNEQFF
TGTGCCAGCAGCTTCTCCGGGACTAGCGTGTACAATGAGCAGTTCTTC
>14|TRBJ1-6|.|TRBV9|.
CASSPRAANSPLHF
TGTGCCAGCAGCCCCCGAGCAGCTAATTCACCCCTCCACTTT